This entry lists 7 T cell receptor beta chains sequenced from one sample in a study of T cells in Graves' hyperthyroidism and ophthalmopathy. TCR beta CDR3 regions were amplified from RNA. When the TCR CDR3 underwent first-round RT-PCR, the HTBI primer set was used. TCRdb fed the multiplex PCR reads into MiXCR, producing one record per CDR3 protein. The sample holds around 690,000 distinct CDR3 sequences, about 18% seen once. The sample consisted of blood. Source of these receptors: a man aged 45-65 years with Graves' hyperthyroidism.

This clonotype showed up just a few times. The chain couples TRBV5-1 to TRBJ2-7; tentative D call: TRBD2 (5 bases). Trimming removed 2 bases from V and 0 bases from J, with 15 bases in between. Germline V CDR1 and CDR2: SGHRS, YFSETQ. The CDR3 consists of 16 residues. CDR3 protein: CASSFQDGELSYEQYF. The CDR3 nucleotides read TGCGCCAGCAGCTTCCAAGACGGGGAGCTCTCCTACGAGCAGTACTTC.

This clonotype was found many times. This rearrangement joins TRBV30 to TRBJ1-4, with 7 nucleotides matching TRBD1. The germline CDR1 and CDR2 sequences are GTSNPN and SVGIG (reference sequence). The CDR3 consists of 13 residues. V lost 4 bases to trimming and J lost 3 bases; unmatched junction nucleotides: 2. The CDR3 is CAWTGQSNEKLFF. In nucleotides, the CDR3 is TGTGCCTGGACGGGACAGTCTAATGAAAAACTGTTTTTT.

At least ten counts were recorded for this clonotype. CDR3 sequence reads: CASSGATGNNEKLFF. CDR3 in DNA: TGTGCCAGCAGCGGGGCGACAGGGAACAATGAAAAACTGTTTTTT. This rearrangement joins TRBV9 to TRBJ1-4, with 7 bases identical to TRBD1. Trimming cost V 3 bases and J 5 bases; bases outside gene matches: 7. There are 15 residues in the CDR3. CDR1 and CDR2 (germline): SGDLS, YYNGEE.

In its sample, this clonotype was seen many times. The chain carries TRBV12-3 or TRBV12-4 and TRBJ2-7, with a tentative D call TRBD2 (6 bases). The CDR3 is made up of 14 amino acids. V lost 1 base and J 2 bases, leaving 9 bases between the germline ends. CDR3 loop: CASSLGGGTYEQYF. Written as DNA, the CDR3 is TGTGCCAGCAGTTTAGGTGGGGGGACCTACGAGCAGTACTTC.

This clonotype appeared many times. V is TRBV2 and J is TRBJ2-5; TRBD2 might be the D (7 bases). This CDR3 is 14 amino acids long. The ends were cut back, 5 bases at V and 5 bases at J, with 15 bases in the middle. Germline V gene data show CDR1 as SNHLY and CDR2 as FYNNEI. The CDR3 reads CASSTGGRVETQYF. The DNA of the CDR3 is TGTGCCAGCAGTACGGGGGGCAGGGTGGAGACCCAGTACTTC.

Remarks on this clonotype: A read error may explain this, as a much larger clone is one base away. The CDR3 coding sequence is TGTACCAGCAGCCTACTCGGGGGAGGGTCTGGCTACACCTTC. Amino acid sequence: CTSSLLGGGSGYTF. This chain uses TRBV7-9 with TRBJ1-2; D may be TRBD1 (5 bases). Germline CDR1 reads SEHNR; CDR2 reads FQNEAQ (reference sequence). This CDR3 spans 14 amino acids.

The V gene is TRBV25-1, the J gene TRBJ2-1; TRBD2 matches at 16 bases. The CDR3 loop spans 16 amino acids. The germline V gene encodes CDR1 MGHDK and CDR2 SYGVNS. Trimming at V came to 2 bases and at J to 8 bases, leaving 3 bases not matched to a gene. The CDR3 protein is CASSEGTSGRADEQFF. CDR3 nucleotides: TGTGCCAGCAGTGAAGGGACTAGCGGGAGGGCGGATGAGCAGTTCTTC.